The 25 T cell receptor beta chains presented below share a single source sample, sequenced in a study of T cells after yellow fever vaccination. TCRdb ran MiXCR on the 5' RACE reads and lists one entry per CDR3 protein. The sample includes about 110,000 distinct CDR3 sequences, 7.5% to 9.5% seen only once; the top ten take roughly 27%. This specimen consisted of CD8+ T cells sorted from PBMCs, obtained 45 days after the yellow fever booster vaccination. Source of these receptors: a man aged 25 to 40 who received the YFV17D yellow fever vaccine.

This clonotype was recorded many times. The chain is built from TRBV7-9 and TRBJ2-7; D might be TRBD1 (5 bases). This CDR3 is built from 13 residues. V shed 3 bases and J shed 3 bases, with 9 bases lying between them. The germline V gene has CDR1 SEHNR and CDR2 FQNEAQ (reference sequence). CDR3 protein: CASSLGDSYEQYF. CDR3 DNA sequence: TGTGCCAGCAGCTTGGGCGACAGCTACGAGCAGTACTTC.

With respect to this clonotype: One base away lies a much larger clone, so this may be a sequencing read error. J is TRBJ2-1 and V is TRBV5-4; perhaps D is TRBD1 or TRBD2 (5 bases each). The CDR3 consists of 15 residues. Germline V gives CDR1 SGHNT, CDR2 YYREEE (reference sequence). CDR3 loop: CVSSGLERDPNEQFF. The CDR3, as DNA: TGTGTCAGCAGCGGATTAGAGAGGGACCCAAATGAGCAGTTCTTC.

CDR3 sequence: CSVVEPGEGGYTF. CDR3 in DNA: TGCAGCGTTGTCGAGCCAGGGGAGGGTGGCTACACCTTC. This chain connects TRBV29-1 to TRBJ1-2, with a tentative D call TRBD1 (6 bases). Germline lookup yields CDR1 SQVTM and CDR2 ANQGSEA. Trimming removed 4 bases at V and 7 bases at J, with 16 bases between. This CDR3 is 13 amino acids long.

This clonotype turned up a few times. This chain joins TRBV11-3 and TRBJ1-1; the match to TRBD1 covers 7 bases. With 0 bases clipped from V and 0 bases from J, the junction kept 1 base outside the gene matches. The CDR3 is 15 residues long. Germline CDR1 reads SGHNT; CDR2 reads YENEEA. The CDR3 here is CASSLDGQVNTEAFF. CDR3 nucleotide sequence: TGTGCCAGCAGCTTAGACGGACAGGTGAACACTGAAGCTTTCTTT.

This clonotype has ten or more counts. The chain carries TRBV7-6 and TRBJ2-1; tentative D call: TRBD2 (6 bases). The CDR3 is made up of 17 amino acids. With 2 bases removed from V and 0 bases from J, the gap between germline ends came to 14 bases. Germline loops: CDR1 SGHVS, CDR2 FNYEAQ. The CDR3, as DNA: TGTGCCAGCAGCTTACAGGGACTTATGAGCTCCTACAATGAGCAGTTCTTC. Amino acids: CASSLQGLMSSYNEQFF. Combining the CDR3 with reference TRBV7-6 and TRBJ2-1 gives the whole variable domain GAGVSQSPRYKVTKRGQDVALRCDPISGHVSLYWYRQALGQGPEFLTYFNYEAQQDKSGLPNDRFSAERPEGSISTLTIQRTEQRDSAMYRCASSLQGLMSSYNEQFFGPGTRLTVL.

In its sample, this clonotype was seen many times. The chain uses TRBV5-4 and TRBJ2-1; 7 nucleotides line up with TRBD1. Germline V lookup: CDR1 SGHNT, CDR2 YYREEE (reference sequence). The length of the CDR3 is 16 residues. Trimming took 4 bases from V and 9 from J; bases not matched to a gene: 16. The DNA of the CDR3 is TGTGCCAGCAGCGGTGGTGATAGGGGGCGCCCTGGTGAGCAGTTCTTC. It codes for CASSGGDRGRPGEQFF.

This clonotype was detected many times. This sequence joins TRBV27 and TRBJ2-1; D may be TRBD2 (6 bases). V was pared by 1 base and J by 5 bases, with 18 bases between. The CDR3 is made up of 17 amino acids. Germline V lookup: CDR1 MNHEY, CDR2 SMNVEV (reference sequence). The CDR3 nucleotides are TGTGCCAGCAGTTTATTTATGTCAGTCCCGGGGGACAATGAGCAGTTCTTC. It specifies CASSLFMSVPGDNEQFF.

This clonotype was seen ten or more times. The V and J genes are TRBV6-2 or TRBV6-3 and TRBJ2-1; TRBD2 aligns across 12 bases. V dropped 3 bases and J dropped 9; count of bases not matched to a gene: 6. The length of the CDR3 is 15 residues. Germline-derived CDR1 and CDR2 are MNHEY and SVGEGT. The CDR3 protein is CASSYLAGGVGEQFF. In DNA form, the CDR3 reads TGTGCCAGCAGTTATCTAGCGGGAGGGGTAGGTGAGCAGTTCTTC.

The sample holds a few counts of this clonotype. This chain links TRBV7-2 with TRBJ2-2, with TRBD2 matching 7 bases. Unmatched junction bases numbered 6, after V lost 1 base and J lost 4 bases. CDR1 is SGHTA, CDR2 FQGNSA, per germline. The CDR3 loop spans 16 amino acids. The CDR3 here is CASSLVAGEGTGELFF. The CDR3 nucleotides are TGTGCCAGCAGCTTAGTGGCGGGAGAAGGCACCGGGGAGCTGTTTTTT. Full variable domain (rest looked up from reference TRBV7-2 and TRBJ2-2): GAGVSQSPSNKVTEKGKDVELRCDPISGHTALYWYRQSLGQGLEFLIYFQGNSAPDKSGLPSDRFSAERTGGSVSTLTIQRTQQEDSAVYLCASSLVAGEGTGELFFGEGSRLTVL.

This clonotype was observed at least ten times. The chain uses TRBV7-2 and TRBJ2-3; D remains unclear. Germline loops: CDR1 SGHTA, CDR2 FQGNSA. The CDR3 is 12 residues long. V was pared by 8 bases and J by 3 bases, with 9 bases between. Written as DNA, the CDR3 is TGTGCCAGCTTTATTCAGACAGATACGCAGTATTTT. Translation: CASFIQTDTQYF.

V usage is TRBV2 and J usage is TRBJ2-7; the D is unclear. V lost 5 bases, J lost 4 bases, and 9 bases lay in between. The germline V gene encodes CDR1 SNHLY and CDR2 FYNNEI. The CDR3 totals 12 residues. This CDR3 is CASSRSRYEQYF. The DNA of the CDR3 is TGTGCCAGCAGTCGGAGTCGGTACGAGCAGTACTTC.

Many counts were recorded for this clonotype. CDR3 sequence reads: CASSLEAASLSDEQFF. The CDR3 DNA reads TGCGCCAGCAGCTTGGAGGCGGCTTCGTTAAGCGATGAGCAGTTCTTC. This chain connects TRBV5-1 to TRBJ2-1; D uncertain. The V gene's germline CDR1 is SGHRS and CDR2 YFSETQ. V was shortened by 0 bases and J by 8 bases, with 18 bases between the two germline ends. This CDR3 has 16 amino acids.

This clonotype was observed a handful of times. The chain links TRBV20-1 to TRBJ2-5, with TRBD2 identical over 12 bases. V trimming: 5 bases; J trimming: 0 bases; junction bases outside the gene matches: 7. Germline V gene lookup returns CDR1 DFQATT and CDR2 SNEGSKA (reference sequence). The CDR3 is made up of 16 amino acids. The CDR3 DNA reads as TGCAGTGCTGAATCCGGGACTAGCGGGTACCAAGAGACCCAGTACTTC. Its translation: CSAESGTSGYQETQYF.

This clonotype was counted ten times or more. The chain uses TRBV11-2 and TRBJ2-7; 16 bases fit TRBD2. CDR1 and CDR2 (germline): SGHAT, FQNNGV. V was pared by 3 bases and J by 4 bases, with 9 bases of the junction left unmatched. The CDR3 loop spans 18 amino acids. CDR3 bases: TGTGCCAGCAGCTTGCTCGGGACTAGCGGGAGGGGAGGATACGAGCAGTACTTC. This gives the protein CASSLLGTSGRGGYEQYF.

In this sample, this clonotype turned up many times. The V gene is TRBV7-7, the J gene TRBJ2-3, with 16 bases that match TRBD2. CDR1 and CDR2 (germline): SSHAT, FNYEAQ (reference sequence). The J segment lost 5 bases and the V segment lost 4 bases, leaving 18 bases of the junction unmatched. The CDR3 length is 21 residues. DNA of the CDR3: TGTGCCAGCAGCTCCCATGGGCCGGGACTAGCGGGAGGGGTTATCGGAGATACGCAGTATTTT. Translating it yields CASSSHGPGLAGGVIGDTQYF.

This clonotype appeared a few times. The rearrangement joins TRBV20-1 to TRBJ2-4, with TRBD1 identical over 8 bases. Germline V gene sequence: CDR1 DFQATT, CDR2 SNEGSKA (reference sequence). CDR3 length: 13 residues. V lost 5 bases, J lost 6 bases, and 6 bases stayed unmatched. This CDR3 is CSAPTGDGNIQYF. Written as DNA, the CDR3 is TGCAGTGCTCCGACAGGGGACGGAAACATTCAGTACTTC.

About this clonotype itself: A read error may be the cause here, since a much bigger clone is one base away. This chain connects TRBV9 to TRBJ2-7, with D perhaps matching TRBD1 (6 bases). The germline V and J ends were trimmed by 0 bases and 3 bases, with 13 bases remaining between them. Germline CDR1 SGDLS, CDR2 YYNGEE. This CDR3 has 15 residues. CDR3 sequence reads: CASSVAGTISYEQYF. CDR3 nucleotides: TGTGCCAGCAGCGTAGCCGGGACAATTAGCTACGAGCAGTACTTC. Using reference TRBV9 and TRBJ2-7 for the parts outside the CDR3, the full variable domain is DSGVTQTPKHLITATGQRVTLRCSPRSGDLSVYWYQQSLDQGLQFLIQYYNGEERAKGNILERFSAQQFPDLHSELNLSSLELGDSALYFCASSVAGTISYEQYFGPGTRLTVT.

The chain carries TRBV4-1 and TRBJ1-1, with a possible D match to TRBD1 (6 bases). V lost 5 bases and J lost 0, with 22 bases in between. The germline V gene has CDR1 MGHRA and CDR2 YSYEKL. CDR3 length: 18 amino acids. The CDR3 coding sequence is TGCGCCAGCAGCTCCCCCGGGTCTGGACAGAGCCTGAACACTGAAGCTTTCTTT. Translating gives CASSSPGSGQSLNTEAFF.

There are many counts of this clonotype. The rearrangement joins TRBV7-3 to TRBJ2-1; D might be TRBD2 (6 bases). Germline assignment: CDR1 SGHTA and CDR2 FQGTGA. The V gene lost 5 bases and the J gene lost 5 bases, with 25 bases spanning the gap. This CDR3 has 18 amino acids. The DNA of the CDR3 is TGTGCCAGCAGCCTAATGTCAGCTCTGGTAGCGGTAGACAATGAGCAGTTCTTC. Translated: CASSLMSALVAVDNEQFF.

Ten or more counts support this clonotype. The chain employs TRBV9 and TRBJ2-3; no firm D call. The V end was cut by 0 bases, the J end by 3 bases, with 5 bases between. Germline loops: CDR1 SGDLS, CDR2 YYNGEE. The CDR3 consists of 13 residues. The CDR3 reads CASSVGATDTQYF. In DNA form, the CDR3 reads TGTGCCAGCAGCGTAGGGGCTACAGATACGCAGTATTTT.

This clonotype was counted a few times. The chain joins TRBV6-1 to TRBJ2-3; D might be TRBD2 (6 bases). CDR1 MNHNS and CDR2 SASEGT come from the germline V gene. The length of the CDR3 is 13 residues. With 8 bases removed from V and 0 bases from J, the gap between germline ends came to 9 bases. In nucleotides, the CDR3 is TGTGCCAGCGGGAGGTCTAGCACAGATACGCAGTATTTT. This translates into CASGRSSTDTQYF.

This clonotype has a count of ten or more. CDR3 region: CASSSEGYEQYF. The CDR3 DNA is TGTGCCAGCAGCTCCGAGGGCTACGAGCAGTACTTC. The rearrangement uses TRBV7-8 and TRBJ2-7, with D tentatively TRBD2 (5 bases). Trimming pared 4 bases from V and 3 bases from J, leaving 7 bases between. CDR1 and CDR2 from the germline V gene are SGHVS and FQNEAQ. The CDR3 sequence is 12 residues long.

This clonotype was seen many times. The chain has TRBV12-3 or TRBV12-4 and TRBJ2-7; 10 positions agree with TRBD2. This CDR3 is built from 15 residues. Germline trimming cut 6 bases from V and 3 bases from J; bases unmatched to any gene: 8. The CDR3 DNA follows: TGTGCCAGCAGAATCGGGGCTAGCGGGAGCTACGAGCAGTACTTC. This translates into CASRIGASGSYEQYF.

This clonotype was recorded a few times. The J gene is TRBJ2-2, the V gene TRBV20-1; D is uncertain. With 1 base removed from V and 4 bases from J, the gap between germline ends came to 7 bases. Germline assignment: CDR1 DFQATT and CDR2 SNEGSKA (reference sequence). This CDR3 has 13 residues. The CDR3 DNA reads TGCAGTGCTAGAGCCACGGGCACCGGGGAGCTGTTTTTT. It is translated as CSARATGTGELFF.

A note on this clonotype: This sequence may be a read error, since a much larger clone differs from it by one base. This chain joins TRBV27 and TRBJ2-1; 8 positions agree with TRBD2. Germline V gene data show CDR1 as MNHEY and CDR2 as SMNVEV (reference sequence). The V gene end was trimmed by 7 bases and the J gene end by 10 bases; junction bases not matched to a gene: 6. This CDR3 has 12 amino acids. In DNA, the CDR3 is TGTGCCAGCAATACGGAGCGGGGGGAGCAGTTCTTC. Protein product: CASNTERGEQFF.